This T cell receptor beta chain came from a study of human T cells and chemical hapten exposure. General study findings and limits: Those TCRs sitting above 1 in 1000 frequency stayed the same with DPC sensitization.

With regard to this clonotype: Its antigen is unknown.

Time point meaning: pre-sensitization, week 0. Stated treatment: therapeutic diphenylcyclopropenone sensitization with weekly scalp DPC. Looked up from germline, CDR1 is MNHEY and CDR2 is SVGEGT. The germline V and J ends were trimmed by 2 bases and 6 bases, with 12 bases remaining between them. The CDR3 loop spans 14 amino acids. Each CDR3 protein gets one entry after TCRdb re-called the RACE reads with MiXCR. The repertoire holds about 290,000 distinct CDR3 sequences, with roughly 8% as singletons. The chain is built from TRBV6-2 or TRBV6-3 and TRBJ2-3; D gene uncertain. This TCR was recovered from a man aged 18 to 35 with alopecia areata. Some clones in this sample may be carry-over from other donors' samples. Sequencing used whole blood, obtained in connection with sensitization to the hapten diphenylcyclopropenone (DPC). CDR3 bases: TGTGCCAGCAGTTACCCGTTCGGTCCGGATACGCAGTATTTT. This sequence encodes CASSYPFGPDTQYF.